This passage covers 16 T cell receptor beta chains from one sample sequenced in a study of a mutant IDH1 vaccine in newly diagnosed glioma. What these receptors recognize is not known. Method: immunoSEQ multiplex PCR; TCRdb's copy keeps in-frame clones and lacks some. The sample shows roughly 38,000 clones, around 79% of them seen only once. Time point indicated: week 23, last vaccination. A single vaccine dose contained 300 ug of mutant IDH1 20-mer peptide, and topical imiquimod was used with it. The sequences come from PBMCs, collected from a glioma patient whose treatment included an IDH1 peptide vaccine. The origin of the receptors is a woman aged 40 to 50 with glioma. Some clones in this sample may be carry-over from other donors' samples.

The chain has TRBV28 and TRBJ2-7; D not certain. V was clipped by 3 bases and J by 2 bases, with 11 bases between them. Germline V gives CDR1 MDHEN, CDR2 SYDVKM. The CDR3 has 14 amino acids. The CDR3 loop is CASSFRRRPYEQYF. CDR3 bases: TGTGCCAGCAGTTTCCGCAGGCGGCCCTACGAGCAGTACTTC.

The chain is built from TRBV5-1 and TRBJ2-5; D is undetermined. This CDR3 is 13 amino acids long. CDR1 is SGHRS, CDR2 YFSETQ, per germline. Trimming took off 0 bases at V and 1 base at J, with 4 bases between the two ends. DNA for the CDR3: TGCGCCAGCAGCTTGGGTGGCCAAGAGACCCAGTACTTC. Protein sequence: CASSLGGQETQYF.

The rearrangement joins TRBV15 to TRBJ2-3, with D hard to call. V was shortened by 0 bases and J by 2 bases, with 9 bases between the two germline ends. CDR3 length equals 15 residues. The germline CDR1 and CDR2 sequences are LNHNV and YYDKDF (reference sequence). The CDR3 nucleotides read TGTGCCACCAGCAGAGATCCCCAGACCACAGATACGCAGTATTTT. This codes for CATSRDPQTTDTQYF.

This clone was observed a handful of times. V usage is TRBV9 and J usage is TRBJ1-1, with TRBD1 as a possible D gene (6 bases). CDR3 size: 14 residues. Germline V gives CDR1 SGDLS, CDR2 YYNGEE. Trimming took off 0 bases at V and 4 bases at J, with 10 bases between the two ends. CDR3 sequence reads: CASSVEGERTEAFF. The CDR3 coding sequence is TGTGCCAGCAGCGTAGAGGGGGAGCGCACTGAAGCTTTCTTT.

This clone was seen a handful of times. The genes are TRBV15 and TRBJ1-5; TRBD1 aligns across 8 bases. The J segment lost 6 bases and the V segment lost 3 bases, leaving 4 bases of the junction unmatched. The CDR3 contains 14 residues. Germline V gene data show CDR1 as LNHNV and CDR2 as YYDKDF (reference sequence). The CDR3 here is CATSSRGRSQPQHF. The CDR3 region has the DNA TGTGCCACCAGCAGCAGGGGGCGCAGTCAGCCCCAGCATTTT.

The V and J genes are TRBV5-6 and TRBJ1-4; D call uncertain. This CDR3 is built from 13 residues. Per germline, CDR1 SGHDT and CDR2 YYEEEE. V shed 4 bases and J shed 7 bases, with 11 bases lying between them. CDR3 region: CASSDPRSEKLFF. The CDR3 DNA reads as TGTGCCAGCAGCGACCCACGGAGTGAAAAACTGTTTTTT.

The gene calls are TRBV7-8 and TRBJ2-7; a weak D match, TRBD2 (5 bases). V shed 1 base and J shed 6 bases, with 7 bases lying between them. The germline V gene has CDR1 SGHVS and CDR2 FQNEAQ. The CDR3 runs to 12 residues. CDR3 loop: CASSLGRAEQYF. CDR3 DNA sequence: TGTGCCAGCAGCTTAGGGCGGGCCGAGCAGTACTTC.

This chain links TRBV5-6 with TRBJ2-7; TRBD2 matches at 12 bases. With 1 base clipped from V and 6 bases from J, the junction kept 8 bases outside the gene matches. This CDR3 contains 16 residues. Looked up from germline, CDR1 is SGHDT and CDR2 is YYEEEE. The CDR3 region is CASSLTSGLAGLEQYF. CDR3 DNA sequence: TGTGCCAGCAGCTTGACCTCTGGACTAGCGGGGCTCGAGCAGTACTTC.

The V gene is TRBV29-1, the J gene TRBJ2-1, with TRBD1 identical over 7 bases. CDR1 and CDR2 from the germline V gene are SQVTM and ANQGSEA. V lost 3 bases to trimming and J lost 10 bases; unmatched junction nucleotides: 6. The CDR3 covers 12 residues. In DNA form, the CDR3 reads TGCAGCGTTGATGAGGGGGCGTCGGAGCAGTTCTTC. The encoded protein is CSVDEGASEQFF.

The chain has TRBV11-2 and TRBJ2-7; 8 nucleotides line up with TRBD1. Trimming at V came to 1 base and at J to 0 bases, leaving 8 bases not matched to a gene. Looked up from germline, CDR1 is SGHAT and CDR2 is FQNNGV. This CDR3 is 17 amino acids long. The CDR3 is CASSLGGLGQVSYEQYF. The CDR3 DNA sequence: TGTGCCAGCAGCTTAGGAGGCTTGGGACAGGTCTCCTACGAGCAGTACTTC. The entire variable domain, with the rest obtained from reference TRBV11-2 and TRBJ2-7, is as follows: EAGVAQSPRYKIIEKRQSVAFWCNPISGHATLYWYQQILGQGPKLLIQFQNNGVVDDSQLPKDRFSAERLKGVDSTLKIQPAKLEDSAVYLCASSLGGLGQVSYEQYFGPGTRLTVT.

The V call is TRBV6-5, the J call TRBJ1-1; D gene unclear. Deletions cut 3 bases from V and 0 bases from J, with 11 bases between. The length of the CDR3 is 15 residues. Per the germline V gene, CDR1 is MNHEY and CDR2 is SVGAGI. The CDR3 DNA reads as TGTGCCAGCAGTTATTCCCCGGGGATGAACACTGAAGCTTTCTTT. Amino acid sequence: CASSYSPGMNTEAFF.

The CDR3: CASSEKDRWGQFF. Here the CDR3 DNA reads TGTGCCAGTAGCGAAAAGGACAGATGGGGGCAGTTCTTC. The gene calls are TRBV19 and TRBJ2-1, with D perhaps TRBD1 (6 bases). Germline V CDR1 and CDR2: LNHDA, SQIVND (reference sequence). The CDR3 loop spans 13 amino acids. V was cut by 6 bases and J by 12 bases, with 18 bases left in between.

V is TRBV2 and J is TRBJ1-5; TRBD1 matches at 7 bases. The CDR3 extends over 20 amino acids. Trimming cost V 3 bases and J 1 base; bases outside gene matches: 18. Germline loops: CDR1 SNHLY, CDR2 FYNNEI. The CDR3: CASSETSVIPTDRSNQPQHF. The CDR3 bases are TGTGCCAGCAGTGAGACCTCTGTAATTCCTACGGACAGGAGCAATCAGCCCCAGCATTTT.

The chain couples TRBV9 to TRBJ2-7; D remains unclear. This CDR3 is built from 16 residues. CDR1 and CDR2 from the germline V gene are SGDLS and YYNGEE. V was clipped by 0 bases and J by 0 bases, with 13 bases between them. CDR3 DNA sequence: TGTGCCAGCAGCGTAGGACTCCCCCCCAGCTCCTACGAGCAGTACTTC. This codes for CASSVGLPPSSYEQYF.

The chain carries TRBV4-3 and TRBJ1-2, with TRBD1 identical over 8 bases. Germline V gene data show CDR1 as LGHNA and CDR2 as YSLEER. The CDR3 runs 14 residues. Germline trimming cut 4 bases from V and 4 bases from J; bases unmatched to any gene: 5. CDR3 protein: CASSPDDRGYGYTF. In nucleotides, the CDR3 is TGCGCCAGCAGCCCAGACGACAGGGGCTATGGCTACACCTTC.

This rearrangement joins TRBV10-3 to TRBJ2-3; 8 nucleotides match TRBD1. CDR1 is ENHRY, CDR2 SYGVKD, per germline. The CDR3 covers 14 residues. J lost 8 bases, V lost 3 bases, and 7 bases had no gene match. The CDR3 reads CAISEGQGEATQYF. The CDR3 DNA reads TGTGCCATCAGTGAAGGACAGGGCGAGGCTACGCAGTATTTT.